One T cell receptor (beta chain) is described in this entry. The conserved phenylalanine or tryptophan is not found at the CDR3 terminus, so this likely reflects a read error. The data were obtained in a study of tumor-infiltrating lymphocytes in primary liver carcinoma. Each 20-30 mg portion of unsorted bulk tissue served as the source for co-extraction of RNA and DNA. Making TCR beta cDNA involved approximately 480 ng total RNA and a constant-region primer. Three-round nested multiplex PCR performed with slightly modified ARM-PCR produced the TCR beta libraries. A C-beta reverse primer and TRBV1-TRBV30 forward primers served in each of the first two PCR rounds, at ten to eleven cycles apiece. TCRdb processed the multiplex PCR reads anew with MiXCR; each CDR3 protein has one entry. Of 75,000 to 80,000 distinct CDR3 sequences listed, about 75% are singletons. This CDR3 region has 16 residues. The V gene's germline CDR1 is MNHEY and CDR2 SVGEGT.

V usage is TRBV6-2 or TRBV6-3 and J usage is TRBJ2-1; 12 nucleotides agree with TRBD2. This receptor was identified in a man aged 35 to 55 with primary liver carcinoma and hepatitis B virus infection. Sequencing input: tumor-adjacent normal liver tissue. The DNA for the CDR3 is TGTGCCATCAGTTGCCAGCTAGCGGGAGGGAAGAATGATCAGTTCTAC. Encoded protein: CAISCQLAGGKNDQFY.